A single sample gave rise to the 30 T cell receptor beta chains below, sequenced in a study of cytomegalovirus exposure and HLA in healthy donors. Vbeta (60) and Jbeta (13) primers were used in the PCR. Generated by immunoSEQ multiplex PCR, the TCRdb table keeps only in-frame clones and is missing some. The data contain under 150,000 clones, about 70% of them seen just once; the ten biggest clones take up more than 3%. The material sequenced was PBMCs. Every receptor here comes from a man aged 18 to 29 in good health and CMV-seronegative.

This clone was counted a single time. This sample includes further DNA sequences coding for the same CDR3. V gene TRBV6-1 combines with J gene TRBJ2-7, with D uncertain. V shed 7 bases and J shed 0 bases, with 10 bases lying between them. The CDR3 runs 13 residues. The germline V gene encodes CDR1 MNHNS and CDR2 SASEGT. The CDR3 nucleotides are TGTGCCAGCACCCCCTACGGCTCCTACGAGCAGTACTTC. Protein product: CASTPYGSYEQYF.

The V call is TRBV21-1, the J call TRBJ2-7; no DNA check was done on the table's D call, TRBD1. TRBV21-1 is listed as a pseudogene. This CDR3 is built from 14 residues. The CDR3 loop reads CASSKAQGSYEQYF. In DNA, the CDR3 is TGTGCCAGCAGCAAAGCCCAGGGTTCCTACGAGCAGTACTTC.

This chain uses TRBV6-1 with TRBJ1-6, with TRBD1 matching over 8 bases. Germline V lookup: CDR1 MNHNS, CDR2 SASEGT. V shed 10 bases and J 8 bases; nucleotides not matched to a gene: 10. The CDR3 sequence is 14 residues long. CDR3 in amino acids: CATIDRGGDSPLHF. The CDR3, as DNA: TGTGCCACCATCGACAGGGGCGGGGATTCACCCCTCCACTTT.

This chain links TRBV5-1 with TRBJ2-7; perhaps TRBD2 as D (5 bases). The CDR3 is made up of 13 amino acids. CDR1 SGHRS and CDR2 YFSETQ come from the germline V gene. Trimming took off 3 bases at V and 3 bases at J, with 10 bases between the two ends. CDR3 nucleotides: TGCGCCAGCAGCTCCGACGGGGTCTACGAGCAGTACTTC. As protein: CASSSDGVYEQYF.

This chain uses TRBV7-3 with TRBJ2-6, with D perhaps matching TRBD1 (5 bases). CDR1 SGHTA and CDR2 FQGTGA come from the germline V gene. The CDR3 sequence is 16 residues long. The ends were cut back, 5 bases at V and 0 bases at J, with 11 bases in the middle. CDR3 nucleotides: TGTGCCAGCAGCGCCACAGGTCCCTCTGGGGCCAACGTCCTGACTTTC. Translation gives CASSATGPSGANVLTF.

The V and J genes are TRBV18 and TRBJ2-3; tentative D call: TRBD2 (7 bases). This CDR3 is 18 amino acids long. V gave up 3 bases and J gave up 2 bases, with 21 bases separating them. Germline V gene lookup returns CDR1 KGHSH and CDR2 LQKENI. The CDR3 region is CASSPSGGRGGITDTQYF. DNA for the CDR3: TGTGCCAGCTCACCCTCCGGGGGGCGGGGCGGCATCACAGATACGCAGTATTTT.

The rearrangement joins TRBV5-1 to TRBJ1-4; 12 bases line up with TRBD1. Germline CDR1 and CDR2: SGHRS and YFSETQ. There are 17 residues in the CDR3. The J segment lost 1 base and the V segment lost 2 bases, leaving 3 bases of the junction unmatched. In DNA, the CDR3 is TGCGCCAGCAGCTTCGGGACAGGGGGCAGAACTAATGAAAAACTGTTTTTT. It specifies CASSFGTGGRTNEKLFF.

This clone was found once. V gene TRBV4-2 combines with J gene TRBJ2-7; TRBD2 aligns across 10 bases. CDR1 LGHNA and CDR2 YNFKEQ come from the germline V gene. V lost 4 bases to trimming and J lost 2 bases; unmatched junction nucleotides: 5. The CDR3 has 15 amino acids. CDR3 residues: CASSPGLAETYEQYF. The CDR3 DNA is TGTGCCAGCAGCCCCGGACTAGCGGAAACCTACGAGCAGTACTTC.

V and J are TRBV30 and TRBJ2-5; 7 bases map to TRBD2. The CDR3 has 13 residues. Losses at the gene ends were 3 bases for V and 11 bases for J; bases not matched to a gene: 12. Germline CDR1 GTSNPN, CDR2 SVGIG (reference sequence). CDR3 sequence: CAWSDSASREQYF. CDR3 bases: TGTGCCTGGAGCGATTCCGCTTCGCGGGAGCAGTACTTC.

The chain is built from TRBV27 and TRBJ2-2; D is unresolved. Trimming left V 7 bases short and J 1 base short, with 13 bases between. CDR1 is MNHEY, CDR2 SMNVEV, per germline (reference sequence). The CDR3 is 15 residues long. The DNA of the CDR3 is TGTGCCAGCATGCGGTGGATAAGGAACACCGGGGAGCTGTTTTTT. Protein product: CASMRWIRNTGELFF.

The chain has TRBV19 and TRBJ2-3; TRBD2 agrees at 11 bases. J gave up 7 bases and V 4 bases, and 13 bases lay outside the gene matches. Per the germline V gene, CDR1 is LNHDA and CDR2 is SQIVND (reference sequence). This CDR3 comprises 17 residues. Here the CDR3 reads CASSTPTSGSTAYTQYF. CDR3 DNA: TGTGCCAGTAGTACCCCCACTAGCGGGAGTACCGCGTATACGCAGTATTTT.

This clone has only a few counts. This chain links TRBV6-5 with TRBJ2-2; unclear D gene. Trimming took off 2 bases at V and 1 base at J, with 11 bases between the two ends. This CDR3 region has 16 residues. Germline lookup yields CDR1 MNHEY and CDR2 SVGAGI. The CDR3 spells CASSYDLGMNTGELFF. CDR3 DNA sequence: TGTGCCAGCAGTTACGATCTAGGAATGAACACCGGGGAGCTGTTTTTT.

This clone was observed a handful of times. This chain joins TRBV5-1 and TRBJ1-2, with TRBD1 matching 8 bases. This CDR3 has 13 amino acids. Germline loops: CDR1 SGHRS, CDR2 YFSETQ. Trimming took 6 bases from V and 4 from J; bases not matched to a gene: 5. DNA of the CDR3: TGCGCCAGCAACGCCGGACAGGGCTATGGCTACACCTTC. It encodes CASNAGQGYGYTF.

The rearrangement links TRBV30 to TRBJ1-2; 8 nucleotides agree with TRBD1. The CDR3 covers 14 residues. Germline V gene sequence: CDR1 GTSNPN, CDR2 SVGIG (reference sequence). The J segment lost 3 bases and the V segment lost 2 bases, leaving 5 bases of the junction unmatched. In DNA, the CDR3 is TGTGCCTGGAGTCCCGGACAGGGCCACTATGGCTACACCTTC. Translated, it gives CAWSPGQGHYGYTF. Looking up the rest from reference TRBV30 and TRBJ1-2 gives the full variable domain: SQTIHQWPATLVQPVGSPLSLECTVEGTSNPNLYWYRQAAGRGLQLLFYSVGIGQISSEVPQNLSASRPQDRQFILSSKKLLLSDSGFYLCAWSPGQGHYGYTFGSGTRLTVV.

The table lists this clone with a count of one. Written as DNA, the CDR3 is TGTGCCAGCTCGCGGGCTAATAGCGGGAGGGCAACCAATGAGCAGTTCTTC. Encoded protein: CASSRANSGRATNEQFF. The V call is TRBV18, the J call TRBJ2-1, with 11 bases identical to TRBD2. Germline CDR1 KGHSH, CDR2 LQKENI. The CDR3 extends over 17 amino acids. With V trimmed by 6 bases and J by 6 bases, 13 bases remained unmatched.

The chain links TRBV5-1 to TRBJ1-3; 8 nucleotides agree with TRBD1. V dropped 2 bases and J dropped 0; count of bases not matched to a gene: 4. The CDR3 consists of 16 residues. Germline V lookup: CDR1 SGHRS, CDR2 YFSETQ. CDR3 sequence (DNA): TGCGCCAGCAGCTTACCAACAGGGGGCTCTGGAAACACCATATATTTT. This translates into CASSLPTGGSGNTIYF.

J is TRBJ2-5 and V is TRBV27; a weak D match, TRBD1 (6 bases). The V end was cut by 5 bases, the J end by 2 bases, with 12 bases between. This CDR3 has 14 amino acids. The V gene's germline CDR1 is MNHEY and CDR2 SMNVEV (reference sequence). The CDR3 DNA reads as TGTGCCAGCAGTACCCGACAGGCTCAAGAGACCCAGTACTTC. It yields the protein CASSTRQAQETQYF.

There are a few counts of this clone. This chain connects TRBV5-1 to TRBJ2-1, with 9 nucleotides matching TRBD2. The CDR3 extends over 16 amino acids. CDR1 SGHRS and CDR2 YFSETQ come from the germline V gene. Losses at the gene ends were 0 bases for V and 5 bases for J; bases not matched to a gene: 6. The chain's CDR3 is CASSLGLAGSNNEQFF. CDR3 in DNA: TGCGCCAGCAGCTTGGGGCTAGCGGGGTCCAACAATGAGCAGTTCTTC.

The rearrangement joins TRBV5-8 to TRBJ1-1, with 9 bases lining up with TRBD1. Trimming cost V 3 bases and J 5 bases; bases outside gene matches: 5. Per germline, CDR1 SGHTS and CDR2 YDEGEE. The CDR3 totals 14 residues. The CDR3 loop reads CASSWGTGYTEAFF. CDR3 nucleotide sequence: TGTGCCAGCAGCTGGGGGACAGGGTATACTGAAGCTTTCTTT.

The rearrangement uses TRBV28 and TRBJ1-4; D is uncertain. The CDR3 sequence is 12 residues long. V lost 7 bases to trimming and J lost 5 bases, with 8 bases between them. Germline assignment: CDR1 MDHEN and CDR2 SYDVKM. The CDR3, as DNA: TGTGCCAGCACCGCAGTGAATGAAAAACTGTTTTTT. Translated: CASTAVNEKLFF.

This rearrangement joins TRBV19 to TRBJ2-1, with 9 bases identical to TRBD2. From germline, CDR1 is LNHDA and CDR2 SQIVND (reference sequence). The CDR3 covers 14 residues. The trim removed 7 bases at V and 5 bases at J, leaving 6 bases unmatched. The CDR3: CASIDSGGHNEQFF. In DNA form, the CDR3 reads TGTGCCAGTATTGATAGCGGGGGACACAATGAGCAGTTCTTC.

The rearrangement joins TRBV28 to TRBJ1-4; D ambiguous. The CDR3 covers 14 residues. Germline CDR1 is MDHEN and CDR2 is SYDVKM. Trimming took off 5 bases at V and 2 bases at J, with 9 bases between the two ends. CDR3 DNA: TGTGCCAGCAGTGTCTCGTTCACTAATGAAAAACTGTTTTTT. This encodes CASSVSFTNEKLFF.

This clone was observed a single time. The rearrangement links TRBV10-2 to TRBJ2-3; 13 bases agree with TRBD2. Trimming at V came to 8 bases and at J to 5 bases, leaving 7 bases not matched to a gene. The CDR3 is 15 residues long. Looked up from germline, CDR1 is WSHSY and CDR2 is SAAADI. The CDR3 nucleotides are TGCGCCAGCGGGGGACTAGCGGGGAGAGGAGATACGCAGTATTTT. As protein: CASGGLAGRGDTQYF.

The V and J genes are TRBV11-3 and TRBJ2-7; 8 nucleotides line up with TRBD1. The junction had 1 base not matched to a gene; V was cut back by 3 bases and J by 3 bases. This CDR3 comprises 13 residues. Per the germline V gene, CDR1 is SGHNT and CDR2 is YENEEA. CDR3 loop: CASSFGTGYEQYF. The DNA for the CDR3 is TGTGCCAGCAGCTTCGGGACAGGCTACGAGCAGTACTTC.

The chain uses TRBV5-4 and TRBJ2-1, with 8 bases matching TRBD1. Per germline, CDR1 SGHNT and CDR2 YYREEE (reference sequence). This CDR3 is 14 amino acids long. The V and J ends lost 6 bases and 2 bases, in that order; junction bases with no gene match: 4. The CDR3 sequence: CASTRRGPYNEQFF. DNA of the CDR3: TGTGCCAGCACACGCAGGGGGCCCTACAATGAGCAGTTCTTC.

The chain carries TRBV19 and TRBJ1-5; D remains unclear. Trimming took off 7 bases at V and 9 bases at J, with 19 bases between the two ends. The CDR3 totals 14 residues. Germline V gene sequence: CDR1 LNHDA, CDR2 SQIVND (reference sequence). CDR3 in DNA: TGTGCCAGTAAGTGGGCAGGTCACAAAGGGCCCCAGCATTTT. This sequence encodes CASKWAGHKGPQHF.

The chain employs TRBV2 and TRBJ2-7, with a weak D call TRBD2 (6 bases). Per germline, CDR1 SNHLY and CDR2 FYNNEI. Trimming shortened V by 1 base and J by 7 bases, and 17 bases separated the two germline ends. This CDR3 region has 15 residues. The CDR3 region has the DNA TGTGCCAGCAGTGAAGAGGGACTGAATCTCGGGGAGCAGTACTTC. Amino acids: CASSEEGLNLGEQYF.

The V and J genes are TRBV5-6 and TRBJ1-1; 7 bases line up with TRBD1. Unmatched junction bases numbered 3, after V lost 2 bases and J lost 5 bases. This CDR3 spans 13 amino acids. Germline CDR1 reads SGHDT; CDR2 reads YYEEEE. CDR3 in DNA: TGTGCCAGCAGCTTTCGACAGGGTACTGAAGCTTTCTTT. It specifies CASSFRQGTEAFF. Complete variable domain (other parts from reference TRBV5-6 and TRBJ1-1): DAGVTQSPTHLIKTRGQQVTLRCSPKSGHDTVSWYQQALGQGPQFIFQYYEEEERQRGNFPDRFSGHQFPNYSSELNVNALLLGDSALYLCASSFRQGTEAFFGQGTRLTVV.

This chain joins TRBV2 and TRBJ1-4; 8 bases are a match to TRBD1. V shed 6 bases and J 0 bases; nucleotides not matched to a gene: 3. Germline V gene data show CDR1 as SNHLY and CDR2 as FYNNEI. The CDR3 consists of 15 residues. The CDR3: CASSAQGATNEKLFF. CDR3 nucleotide sequence: TGTGCCAGCAGCGCACAGGGGGCAACTAATGAAAAACTGTTTTTT.

The chain employs TRBV15 and TRBJ2-1, with 9 bases that match TRBD2. Germline V CDR1 and CDR2: LNHNV, YYDKDF (reference sequence). Losses at the gene ends were 9 bases for V and 0 bases for J; bases not matched to a gene: 3. CDR3 size: 14 residues. The CDR3 bases are TGTGCCACAGGCGGGGGGGTCTCCTACAATGAGCAGTTCTTC. Encoded protein: CATGGGVSYNEQFF.